The rows below give T cell receptor beta chains drawn from one sample of a study of blood T cell repertoires in COVID-19. Generated by immunoSEQ multiplex PCR, the TCRdb table keeps only in-frame clones and is missing some. The repertoire includes 250,000 to 300,000 clones, 85% to 90% of them detected once, and roughly 4.9% sits in the top ten. The sequencing input was peripheral blood. The receptors originated from an older woman with COVID-19, enrolled during active disease. The CDR3 runs from the conserved cysteine through the conserved F or W. The D gene is left open where the match is weak. Size tells how often a clone was seen (once, few, many) or the class of an expanded clone, and some rows leave it out.

d_gene: -
j_gene: TRBJ2-2
abundance: -
v_gene: TRBV11-3
CDR3aa: CASSHRLAENTGELFF
CDR3nt: TGTGCCAGCAGTCACCGCCTGGCGGAGAACACCGGGGAGCTGTTTTTT

d_gene: -
j_gene: TRBJ2-7
abundance: once
v_gene: TRBV10-2
CDR3aa: CASRRELRYEQYF
CDR3nt: TGCGCCAGCAGGCGGGAATTGAGGTACGAGCAGTACTTC

d_gene: TRBD2
j_gene: TRBJ2-7
abundance: -
v_gene: TRBV5-4
CDR3aa: CASHRGTSGVYEQYF
CDR3nt: TGTGCCAGCCATCGCGGGACTAGCGGGGTATACGAGCAGTACTTC

d_gene: TRBD1
j_gene: TRBJ2-3
abundance: -
v_gene: TRBV9
CDR3aa: CASSGNRQGAPDTQYF
CDR3nt: TGTGCCAGCAGCGGGAACCGACAGGGGGCCCCAGATACGCAGTATTTT

d_gene: -
j_gene: TRBJ1-3
abundance: -
v_gene: TRBV6-6
CDR3aa: CASSSVAGNTIYF
CDR3nt: TGTGCCAGCAGTTCAGTGGCTGGAAACACCATATATTTT

d_gene: TRBD1
j_gene: TRBJ2-1
abundance: once
v_gene: TRBV5-1
CDR3aa: CASSPGQPAEQFF
CDR3nt: TGCGCCAGCAGCCCGGGACAGCCAGCAGAGCAGTTCTTC

d_gene: -
j_gene: TRBJ1-2
abundance: once
v_gene: TRBV28
CDR3aa: CASRGDTSYGYTF
CDR3nt: TGTGCCAGCAGAGGGGACACATCCTATGGCTACACCTTC

d_gene: TRBD1
j_gene: TRBJ1-1
abundance: once
v_gene: TRBV2
CDR3aa: CASSGGQGAVTEAFF
CDR3nt: TGTGCCAGCAGTGGAGGACAGGGGGCTGTCACTGAAGCTTTCTTT

d_gene: -
j_gene: TRBJ2-3
abundance: -
v_gene: TRBV7-9
CDR3aa: CASSFYATDTQYF
CDR3nt: TGTGCCAGCAGCTTTTACGCTACGGATACGCAGTATTTT

d_gene: -
j_gene: TRBJ1-6
abundance: once
v_gene: TRBV9
CDR3aa: CASSVGRGHGALHF
CDR3nt: TGTGCCAGCAGCGTAGGTCGGGGTCACGGGGCCCTCCACTTT

d_gene: TRBD2
j_gene: TRBJ2-5
abundance: -
v_gene: TRBV19
CDR3aa: CASSIAGRAWETQYF
CDR3nt: TGTGCCAGTAGTATAGCCGGGAGGGCCTGGGAGACCCAGTACTTC

d_gene: TRBD1
j_gene: TRBJ1-5
abundance: few
v_gene: TRBV12-3/TRBV12-4
CDR3aa: CASTSGGRQPQHF
CDR3nt: TGTGCCAGCACGTCAGGGGGTCGGCAGCCCCAGCATTTT

d_gene: -
j_gene: TRBJ2-3
abundance: -
v_gene: TRBV29-1
CDR3aa: CSVERDISTDTQYF
CDR3nt: TGCAGCGTTGAAAGGGACATCAGCACAGATACGCAGTATTTT

d_gene: -
j_gene: TRBJ1-2
abundance: -
v_gene: TRBV6-2/TRBV6-3
CDR3aa: CASSYSPSRSGYTF
CDR3nt: TGTGCCAGCAGTTACTCGCCCTCCCGGAGTGGCTACACCTTC

d_gene: -
j_gene: TRBJ2-1
abundance: -
v_gene: TRBV19
CDR3aa: CASSPWTGTLFF
CDR3nt: TGTGCCAGTAGTCCCTGGACGGGGACTCTGTTCTTC

d_gene: TRBD1
j_gene: TRBJ1-2
abundance: -
v_gene: TRBV7-3
CDR3aa: CASSLAGGGDGYTF
CDR3nt: TGTGCCAGCAGCCTGGCAGGGGGCGGGGATGGCTACACCTTC

d_gene: TRBD1
j_gene: TRBJ2-7
abundance: -
v_gene: TRBV19
CDR3aa: CASTPSDRGPYEQYF
CDR3nt: TGTGCCAGTACTCCATCGGACAGGGGTCCCTACGAGCAGTACTTC

d_gene: -
j_gene: TRBJ1-5
abundance: -
v_gene: TRBV6-6
CDR3aa: CASRDRDNQPQHF
CDR3nt: TGTGCCAGCAGAGACAGAGACAATCAGCCCCAGCATTTT

d_gene: -
j_gene: TRBJ1-3
abundance: once
v_gene: TRBV6-5
CDR3aa: CASVGHSSGNTIYF
CDR3nt: TGTGCCAGCGTTGGGCATTCCTCTGGAAACACCATATATTTT

d_gene: TRBD1
j_gene: TRBJ1-3
abundance: -
v_gene: TRBV28
CDR3aa: CASSLNRGNTIYF
CDR3nt: TGTGCCAGCAGTTTAAACAGGGGGAACACCATATATTTT

d_gene: TRBD2
j_gene: TRBJ2-7
abundance: few
v_gene: TRBV9
CDR3aa: CASSLGLAASFYEQYF
CDR3nt: TGTGCCAGCAGCTTGGGACTAGCGGCCTCTTTCTACGAGCAGTACTTC

d_gene: -
j_gene: TRBJ2-7
abundance: -
v_gene: TRBV27
CDR3aa: CASSLYAGYEQYF
CDR3nt: TGTGCCAGCAGTTTATATGCAGGCTACGAGCAGTACTTC

d_gene: -
j_gene: TRBJ1-1
abundance: -
v_gene: TRBV5-1
CDR3aa: CASSSTGADNTEAFF
CDR3nt: TGCGCCAGCAGCTCGACTGGGGCAGACAACACTGAAGCTTTCTTT

d_gene: -
j_gene: TRBJ1-1
abundance: once
v_gene: TRBV11-2
CDR3aa: CASSLGQNMNTEAFF
CDR3nt: TGTGCCAGCAGCTTAGGACAGAATATGAACACTGAAGCTTTCTTT

d_gene: TRBD2
j_gene: TRBJ2-1
abundance: -
v_gene: TRBV11-3
CDR3aa: CASSLGLAGASYNEQFF
CDR3nt: TGTGCCAGCAGCTTAGGACTAGCGGGAGCCTCCTACAATGAGCAGTTCTTC

d_gene: -
j_gene: TRBJ1-3
abundance: -
v_gene: TRBV25-1
CDR3aa: CASSDGGSISGNTIYF
CDR3nt: TGTGCCAGCAGTGATGGGGGCAGCATCTCTGGAAACACCATATATTTT

d_gene: TRBD2
j_gene: TRBJ2-1
abundance: -
v_gene: TRBV19
CDR3aa: CASSRGTSTGAGDSLYNEQFF
CDR3nt: TGTGCCAGTAGTAGGGGGACCAGTACGGGAGCGGGAGATTCCCTTTACAATGAGCAGTTCTTC

d_gene: -
j_gene: TRBJ2-3
abundance: few
v_gene: TRBV2
CDR3aa: CASSGGRRTDTQYF
CDR3nt: TGTGCCAGCAGTGGTGGCAGGCGCACAGATACGCAGTATTTT

d_gene: TRBD2
j_gene: TRBJ2-2
abundance: -
v_gene: TRBV3-1/TRBV3-2
CDR3aa: CASSLVSGRANTGELFF
CDR3nt: TGTGCCAGCAGTCTAGTTAGCGGGAGGGCTAACACCGGGGAGCTGTTTTTT

d_gene: TRBD2
j_gene: TRBJ2-1
abundance: few
v_gene: TRBV20-1
CDR3aa: CSASAGLAFPEQFF
CDR3nt: TGCAGTGCCAGTGCGGGACTAGCATTCCCTGAGCAGTTCTTC

d_gene: -
j_gene: TRBJ1-5
abundance: -
v_gene: TRBV5-1
CDR3aa: CASSLAGRGNQPQHF
CDR3nt: TGCGCCAGCAGCTTGGCGGGGCGGGGAAATCAGCCCCAGCATTTT

d_gene: TRBD2
j_gene: TRBJ2-1
abundance: -
v_gene: TRBV24-1
CDR3aa: CATSVTSGASYNEQFF
CDR3nt: TGTGCCACCAGTGTAACTAGCGGGGCCTCCTACAATGAGCAGTTCTTC

d_gene: TRBD1
j_gene: TRBJ2-2
abundance: -
v_gene: TRBV7-2
CDR3aa: CASSLQQGAGGELFF
CDR3nt: TGTGCCAGCAGCCTCCAACAGGGGGCTGGCGGGGAGCTGTTTTTT

d_gene: TRBD1
j_gene: TRBJ2-1
abundance: -
v_gene: TRBV7-3
CDR3aa: CASSPRQGAYNEQFF
CDR3nt: TGTGCCAGCAGCCCTCGACAGGGGGCCTACAATGAGCAGTTCTTC

d_gene: -
j_gene: TRBJ1-5
abundance: -
v_gene: TRBV5-5
CDR3aa: CASSLGEYVGNQPQHF
CDR3nt: TGTGCCAGCAGCTTGGGGGAGTATGTCGGCAATCAGCCCCAGCATTTT

d_gene: -
j_gene: TRBJ1-1
abundance: -
v_gene: TRBV19
CDR3aa: CASSIVPSAGTEAFF
CDR3nt: TGTGCCAGTAGTATAGTCCCATCGGCCGGGACTGAAGCTTTCTTT

d_gene: TRBD1
j_gene: TRBJ1-5
abundance: -
v_gene: TRBV19
CDR3aa: CASSITGAGQPQHF
CDR3nt: TGTGCCAGTAGTATTACAGGGGCGGGTCAGCCCCAGCATTTT